These T cell receptor beta chains were read from a single sample in a study of T cells in localized non-small cell lung cancer. Assay: immunoSEQ multiplex PCR; the TCRdb copy retains only in-frame clones and omits some. The table lists approximately 22,000 clones, 80% to 90% of them singletons. The sample consisted of peripheral blood, taken before any cancer treatment. All receptors come from a male donor aged 60 or older with stage I squamous cell lung carcinoma. The CDR3 runs from the conserved cysteine through the conserved F or W. Each record gives: J gene, V gene, CDR3 protein.

>TRBJ2-1|TRBV4-3
CASSQEPEGPHLFF
>TRBJ2-4|TRBV9
CASSPSTGPISAKNIQYF
>TRBJ2-7|TRBV11-1
CASSDRDRGNDEQYF
>TRBJ1-1|TRBV9
CASSVMNGEAFF
>TRBJ1-2|TRBV30
CAWSPGGNYGYTF
>TRBJ2-2|TRBV7-3
CASSLRGGSTSGGSTSTGELFF
>TRBJ1-1|TRBV29-1
CSALPSNTEAFF
>TRBJ1-1|TRBV21-1
CASSPRQIEAFF
>TRBJ1-1|TRBV27
CASSLGLNTEAFF
>TRBJ1-2|TRBV2
CASSPGDLTFNYGYTF
>TRBJ2-5|TRBV9
CASSVTSGSQETQYF
>TRBJ1-1|TRBV29-1
CSVRWRGNTEAFF
>TRBJ2-5|TRBV5-1
CASTLEETQYF
>TRBJ1-4|TRBV7-9
CASSLSAGGQMELFF
>TRBJ1-2|TRBV30
CASRQGPYGYTF
>TRBJ2-2|TRBV7-3
CASSLTFQGGTGELFF
>TRBJ1-1|TRBV7-8
CASSLGRTGASNTEAFF
>TRBJ1-2|TRBV4-2
CASSQDKQGRYGYTF
>TRBJ2-1|TRBV5-6
CASSFGLAGDEEQFF
>TRBJ1-4|TRBV9
CASSSDRIGHEKLFF
>TRBJ2-5|TRBV18
CASSPGGLQETQYF
>TRBJ2-2|TRBV7-9
CASSFRQGYTGELFF
>TRBJ1-5|TRBV6-5
CASSPLRGSNQPQHF
>TRBJ1-1|TRBV2
CASSDQGTVNTEAFF
>TRBJ2-7|TRBV6-9
CASSTTSGGSYEQYF
>TRBJ2-7|TRBV6-5
CASSFKPGQLYEQYF
>TRBJ2-1|TRBV25-1
CASRHAGHPNNEQFF
>TRBJ2-1|TRBV2
CASSEQSLVNEQFF
>TRBJ1-6|TRBV9
CASSAKGTGNSPLHF